The sequence of this TCR beta chain was determined in a study of OX40 agonist ivuxolimab in advanced cancers. Overall study: The dose-escalation cohort had hepatocellular carcinoma, melanoma, renal cell or head and neck cancer. Males comprised around 80% of the group, whose mean age was roughly 60 years (range 23 to 79).

Comments on this clone: The antigen is undetermined.

Some clones are missing from TCRdb's copy, which holds only in-frame ones; the method was immunoSEQ multiplex PCR. The sample lists some 74,000 clones, around 87% occurring once. Regarding the study as a whole: There were, on average, more expanded clones in CD8+ T cells than in CD4+.

The CDR3 covers 14 residues. Germline V gene sequence: CDR1 SGDLS, CDR2 YYNGEE. Between the trimmed V and J ends, which lost 5 bases and 0 bases, there was a span of 10 bases. The rearrangement uses TRBV9 and TRBJ2-3, with a possible D match to TRBD1 (5 bases). The starting material was CD4+ or CD8+ T cells sorted from blood, obtained in a trial of the OX40 agonist ivuxolimab. The receptor was isolated from an adult with an advanced solid tumor such as melanoma, head and neck, liver or kidney cancer. CDR3 residues: CASRRQLSTDTQYF. CDR3 sequence (DNA): TGTGCCAGCAGACGACAGCTAAGCACAGATACGCAGTATTTT.